Listed below are T cell receptor beta chains from one sample, sequenced in a study of blood T cell repertoires in COVID-19. The protocol was immunoSEQ multiplex PCR, while the TCRdb copy is restricted to in-frame clones and leaves out a portion. The data hold fewer than 200,000 clones, with approximately 80% observed a single time. Material: peripheral blood. The receptors were sampled from a woman older than 75 with COVID-19, enrolled during active disease. CDR3s include the opening cysteine and the closing phenylalanine or tryptophan. Fields, in order: D gene, J gene, clone size, V gene, CDR3 DNA, CDR3 protein. The D gene is left open where the match is weak. Expanded clones get a size class; other rows say once, few or many, or leave the size out.

d_gene: TRBD2
j_gene: TRBJ2-1
abundance: -
v_gene: TRBV6-6
CDR3nt: TGTGCCGGCTTATCGCGGGAGCCGTTGGATGAGCAGTTCTTC
CDR3aa: CAGLSREPLDEQFF

d_gene: -
j_gene: TRBJ1-1
abundance: few
v_gene: TRBV28
CDR3nt: TGTGCCAGCAGTTTTTGGTTCGGGGGTTTAGGGGCTTGGACTGAAGCTTTCTTT
CDR3aa: CASSFWFGGLGAWTEAFF

d_gene: -
j_gene: TRBJ2-1
abundance: -
v_gene: TRBV5-1
CDR3nt: TGCGCCAGCAGCTTCTCGAGGTCGGGGTATGAGCAGTTCTTC
CDR3aa: CASSFSRSGYEQFF

d_gene: TRBD1
j_gene: TRBJ2-1
abundance: -
v_gene: TRBV6-2/TRBV6-3
CDR3nt: TGTGCCAGCAGTCCACCCCGGACAGGGGGAAATGAGCAGTTCTTC
CDR3aa: CASSPPRTGGNEQFF

d_gene: TRBD2
j_gene: TRBJ2-1
abundance: once
v_gene: TRBV6-6
CDR3nt: TGTGCCAGCAGTCCACTAGCGGGGAGATTGTCCTACAATGAGCAGTTCTTC
CDR3aa: CASSPLAGRLSYNEQFF

d_gene: -
j_gene: TRBJ2-2
abundance: once
v_gene: TRBV19
CDR3nt: TGTGCCAGTAGTATCCGGACAGCCATGAACACCGGGGAGCTGTTTTTT
CDR3aa: CASSIRTAMNTGELFF

d_gene: -
j_gene: TRBJ2-3
abundance: -
v_gene: TRBV5-1
CDR3nt: TGCGCCAGCAGCTTGGCCGGGATGGGGACAGATACGCAGTATTTT
CDR3aa: CASSLAGMGTDTQYF

d_gene: TRBD1
j_gene: TRBJ2-7
abundance: -
v_gene: TRBV9
CDR3nt: TGTGCCAGCAGCGTAGGGGGGACAGGGATCTCCGAGCAGTACTTC
CDR3aa: CASSVGGTGISEQYF

d_gene: TRBD2
j_gene: TRBJ2-3
abundance: few
v_gene: TRBV5-5
CDR3nt: TGTGCCAGCAGCTTAGGACTAGCGGGGCGTACAGATACGCAGTATTTT
CDR3aa: CASSLGLAGRTDTQYF

d_gene: -
j_gene: TRBJ2-5
abundance: -
v_gene: TRBV6-5
CDR3nt: TGTGCCAGCAGTTACTCCCAGGGTCGAGAGACCCAGTACTTC
CDR3aa: CASSYSQGRETQYF

d_gene: TRBD2
j_gene: TRBJ2-1
abundance: -
v_gene: TRBV12-5
CDR3nt: TGTGCTAGTGGTCCACTAGCGGGGGGCCTCAATGAGCAGTTCTTC
CDR3aa: CASGPLAGGLNEQFF

d_gene: TRBD1
j_gene: TRBJ2-7
abundance: -
v_gene: TRBV28
CDR3nt: TGTGCCAGCACTTCGGGACAGGCAACCTACGAGCAGTACTTC
CDR3aa: CASTSGQATYEQYF

d_gene: TRBD1
j_gene: TRBJ2-1
abundance: -
v_gene: TRBV3-1/TRBV3-2
CDR3nt: TGTGCCAGCAGCCTTACGGGACAGGGAGGCGGGGAGCAGTTCTTC
CDR3aa: CASSLTGQGGGEQFF

d_gene: TRBD2
j_gene: TRBJ2-2
abundance: -
v_gene: TRBV19
CDR3nt: TGTGCCAGTAGGGTACTAGCGGGGTCCGGGGAGCTGTTTTTT
CDR3aa: CASRVLAGSGELFF

d_gene: TRBD1
j_gene: TRBJ1-5
abundance: -
v_gene: TRBV19
CDR3nt: TGTGCCAGTAGTATAGATTCGGGAGGGAGGGGGCATCAGCCCCAGCATTTT
CDR3aa: CASSIDSGGRGHQPQHF

d_gene: -
j_gene: TRBJ1-4
abundance: -
v_gene: TRBV3-1/TRBV3-2
CDR3nt: TGTGCCAGCAGTTCAAACGGGGAAGGTAATGAAAAACTGTTTTTT
CDR3aa: CASSSNGEGNEKLFF

d_gene: -
j_gene: TRBJ1-6
abundance: many
v_gene: TRBV21-1
CDR3nt: TGTGCCAGCAGCAACTGGACAGTAAATTCACCCCTCCACTTT
CDR3aa: CASSNWTVNSPLHF

d_gene: -
j_gene: TRBJ2-7
abundance: -
v_gene: TRBV4-1
CDR3nt: TGCGCCAGCAGCCGATCCATGAGCGGAGCCTCCTACGAGCAGTACTTC
CDR3aa: CASSRSMSGASYEQYF

d_gene: TRBD1
j_gene: TRBJ1-1
abundance: -
v_gene: TRBV6-9
CDR3nt: TGTGCCAGCAGTTCCTCCATGACAGGGAAGAACACTGAAGCTTTCTTT
CDR3aa: CASSSSMTGKNTEAFF

d_gene: -
j_gene: TRBJ2-6
abundance: -
v_gene: TRBV2
CDR3nt: TGTGCCAGCAGTTCGCGCAACTCCGGCTCTGGGGCCAACGTCCTGACTTTC
CDR3aa: CASSSRNSGSGANVLTF

d_gene: -
j_gene: TRBJ2-7
abundance: -
v_gene: TRBV7-2
CDR3nt: TGTGCCAGCAGCTTAACCTATGGGCGGGATAGGCCCTACGAGCAGTACTTC
CDR3aa: CASSLTYGRDRPYEQYF

d_gene: -
j_gene: TRBJ1-5
abundance: -
v_gene: TRBV7-8
CDR3nt: TGTGCCAGCAGCTTAGCTAGAGTTGATAGCAATCAGCCCCAGCATTTT
CDR3aa: CASSLARVDSNQPQHF